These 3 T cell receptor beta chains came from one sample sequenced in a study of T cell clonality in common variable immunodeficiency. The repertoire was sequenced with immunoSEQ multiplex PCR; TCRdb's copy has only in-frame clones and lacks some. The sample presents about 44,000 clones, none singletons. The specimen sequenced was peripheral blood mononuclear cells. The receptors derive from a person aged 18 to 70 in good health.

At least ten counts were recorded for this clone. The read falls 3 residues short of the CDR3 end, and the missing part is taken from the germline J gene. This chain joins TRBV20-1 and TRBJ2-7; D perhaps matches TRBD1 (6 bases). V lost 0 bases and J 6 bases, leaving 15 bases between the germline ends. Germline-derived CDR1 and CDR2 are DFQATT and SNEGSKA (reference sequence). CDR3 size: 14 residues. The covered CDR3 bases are TGCAGTGCTAGAGATTTCCAGGGGAGATCCGAG. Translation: CSARDFQGRSE. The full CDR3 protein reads CSARDFQGRSEQYF.

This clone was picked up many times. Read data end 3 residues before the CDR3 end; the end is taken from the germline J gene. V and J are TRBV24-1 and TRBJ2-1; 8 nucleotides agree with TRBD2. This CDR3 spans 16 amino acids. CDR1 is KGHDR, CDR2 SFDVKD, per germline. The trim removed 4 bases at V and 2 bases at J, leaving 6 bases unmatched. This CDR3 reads CATSDLIAGTYNEQFF. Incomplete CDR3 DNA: TGTGCCACCAGTGACCTCATAGCGGGGACCTACAATGAG.

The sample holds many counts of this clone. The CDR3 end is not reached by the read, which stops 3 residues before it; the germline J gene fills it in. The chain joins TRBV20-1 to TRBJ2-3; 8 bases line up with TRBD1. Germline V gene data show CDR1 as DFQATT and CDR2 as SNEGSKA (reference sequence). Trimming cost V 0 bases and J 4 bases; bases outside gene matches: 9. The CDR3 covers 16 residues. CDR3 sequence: CSARDQAAGGADTQYF. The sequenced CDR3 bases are TGCAGTGCTAGAGATCAGGCGGCAGGGGGCGCAGATACG.